A single sample is the source of the 7 T cell receptor beta chains below, sequenced in a study of T cell responses to AZD1222 COVID-19 vaccine. Clones were read by immunoSEQ multiplex PCR, and TCRdb kept only the in-frame ones, dropping some. The sample has about 120,000 clones, roughly 86% seen once. Sequenced material: peripheral blood, taken on day 0 of AZD1222 vaccination. The receptors come from an adult in good health.

The V call is TRBV2, the J call TRBJ1-5; D perhaps matches TRBD1 (5 bases). The germline V gene encodes CDR1 SNHLY and CDR2 FYNNEI. This CDR3 region has 14 residues. Trimming shortened V by 3 bases and J by 7 bases, and 13 bases separated the two germline ends. The CDR3 protein is CASSEGRVGQPQHF. CDR3 bases: TGTGCCAGCAGTGAGGGCAGGGTCGGCCAGCCCCAGCATTTT.

This clone has only one observation. V and J are TRBV28 and TRBJ1-5; D ambiguous. Germline-derived CDR1 and CDR2 are MDHEN and SYDVKM. CDR3 length: 12 amino acids. Trimming stripped 6 bases from V and 7 bases from J, with 10 bases between. The DNA for the CDR3 is TGTGCCAGCAGCCCTCTTGGACAGCCCCAGCATTTT. This codes for CASSPLGQPQHF.

J is TRBJ2-7 and V is TRBV5-1; TRBD1 aligns across 7 bases. There are 15 residues in the CDR3. The V and J ends lost 4 bases and 2 bases, in that order; junction bases with no gene match: 9. CDR1 and CDR2 from the germline V gene are SGHRS and YFSETQ. The CDR3, as DNA: TGCGCCAGCAGCCCTGGGACAGCACCACCCTACGAGCAGTACTTC. Translated, it gives CASSPGTAPPYEQYF.

The chain couples TRBV30 to TRBJ1-1; possible D gene TRBD1, 6 bases. The CDR3 has 15 residues. V was clipped by 3 bases and J by 2 bases, with 16 bases between them. Germline V gene sequence: CDR1 GTSNPN, CDR2 SVGIG (reference sequence). The CDR3 DNA reads as TGTGCCTGGAGGGCCCCGACAGGAGTAAACACTGAAGCTTTCTTT. Translated, it gives CAWRAPTGVNTEAFF.

V gene TRBV5-1 combines with J gene TRBJ1-1; D possibly corresponds to TRBD1 (5 bases). Germline loops: CDR1 SGHRS, CDR2 YFSETQ. The CDR3 extends over 14 amino acids. Deletions cut 0 bases from V and 0 bases from J, with 6 bases between. CDR3 nucleotides: TGCGCCAGCAGCTTGGGCAGGGTGAACACTGAAGCTTTCTTT. This codes for CASSLGRVNTEAFF.

The gene calls are TRBV30 and TRBJ2-3, with D hard to call. V shed 5 bases and J shed 4 bases, with 13 bases lying between them. Germline CDR1 is GTSNPN and CDR2 is SVGIG (reference sequence). The CDR3 has 13 residues. The CDR3 coding sequence is TGTGCCTGGGGCTCATCCGGCGCAGATACGCAGTATTTT. Translating it yields CAWGSSGADTQYF. The full variable domain, with the rest looked up from reference TRBV30 and TRBJ2-3, is SQTIHQWPATLVQPVGSPLSLECTVEGTSNPNLYWYRQAAGRGLQLLFYSVGIGQISSEVPQNLSASRPQDRQFILSSKKLLLSDSGFYLCAWGSSGADTQYFGPGTRLTVL.

The V call is TRBV5-1, the J call TRBJ1-4; 10 positions match TRBD1. The V and J ends lost 4 bases and 6 bases, in that order; junction bases with no gene match: 3. CDR3 size: 14 residues. The germline V gene encodes CDR1 SGHRS and CDR2 YFSETQ. The CDR3 DNA follows: TGCGCCAGCAGCCCCGGGACAGGGGATGAAAAACTGTTTTTT. Residues: CASSPGTGDEKLFF. Full variable domain (remainder filled in from reference TRBV5-1 and TRBJ1-4): KAGVTQTPRYLIKTRGQQVTLSCSPISGHRSVSWYQQTPGQGLQFLFEYFSETQRNKGNFPGRFSGRQFSNSRSEMNVSTLELGDSALYLCASSPGTGDEKLFFGSGTQLSVL.